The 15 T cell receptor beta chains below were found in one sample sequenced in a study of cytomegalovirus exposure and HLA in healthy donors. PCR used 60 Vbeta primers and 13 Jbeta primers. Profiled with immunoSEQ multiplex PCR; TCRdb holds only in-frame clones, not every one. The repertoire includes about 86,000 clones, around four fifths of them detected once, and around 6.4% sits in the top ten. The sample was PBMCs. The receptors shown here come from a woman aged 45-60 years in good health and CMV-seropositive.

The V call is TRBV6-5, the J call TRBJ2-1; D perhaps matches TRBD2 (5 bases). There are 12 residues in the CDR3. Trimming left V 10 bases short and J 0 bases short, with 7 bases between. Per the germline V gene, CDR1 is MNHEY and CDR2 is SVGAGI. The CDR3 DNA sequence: TGTGCCACAACTAGCTCCTACAATGAGCAGTTCTTC. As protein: CATTSSYNEQFF.

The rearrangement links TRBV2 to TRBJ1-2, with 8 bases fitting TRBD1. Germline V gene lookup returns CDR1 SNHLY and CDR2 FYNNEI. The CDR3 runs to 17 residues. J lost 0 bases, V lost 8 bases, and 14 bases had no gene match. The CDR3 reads CASRHRTGNPSNYGYTF. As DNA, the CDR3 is TGTGCCAGCCGACACAGGACAGGGAACCCTTCTAACTATGGCTACACCTTC.

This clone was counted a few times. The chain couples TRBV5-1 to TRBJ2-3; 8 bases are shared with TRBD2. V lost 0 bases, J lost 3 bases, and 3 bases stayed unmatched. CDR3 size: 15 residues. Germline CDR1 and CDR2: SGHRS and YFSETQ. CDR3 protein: CASSLDGTSTDTQYF. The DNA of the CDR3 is TGCGCCAGCAGCTTGGATGGGACTAGTACAGATACGCAGTATTTT.

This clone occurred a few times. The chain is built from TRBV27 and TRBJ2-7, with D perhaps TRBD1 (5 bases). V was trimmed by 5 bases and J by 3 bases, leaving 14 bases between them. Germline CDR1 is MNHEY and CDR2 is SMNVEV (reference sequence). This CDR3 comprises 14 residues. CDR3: CASSPRPGNYEQYF. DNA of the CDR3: TGTGCCAGCAGTCCTCGACCAGGGAACTACGAGCAGTACTTC.

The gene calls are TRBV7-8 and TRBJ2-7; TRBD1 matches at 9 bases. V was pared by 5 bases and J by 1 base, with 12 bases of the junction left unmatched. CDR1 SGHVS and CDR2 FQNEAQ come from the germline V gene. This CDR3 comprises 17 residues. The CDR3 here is CASSPPPGQGGSYEQYF. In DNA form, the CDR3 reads TGTGCCAGCAGCCCCCCGCCGGGACAGGGAGGGTCCTACGAGCAGTACTTC.

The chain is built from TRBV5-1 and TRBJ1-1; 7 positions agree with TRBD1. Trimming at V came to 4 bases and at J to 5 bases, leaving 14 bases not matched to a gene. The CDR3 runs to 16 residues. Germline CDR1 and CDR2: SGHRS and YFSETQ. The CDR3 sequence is CASSRGPAGGSTEAFF. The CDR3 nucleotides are TGCGCCAGCAGCCGCGGGCCTGCAGGGGGTAGTACTGAAGCTTTCTTT. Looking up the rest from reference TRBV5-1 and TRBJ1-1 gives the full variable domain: KAGVTQTPRYLIKTRGQQVTLSCSPISGHRSVSWYQQTPGQGLQFLFEYFSETQRNKGNFPGRFSGRQFSNSRSEMNVSTLELGDSALYLCASSRGPAGGSTEAFFGQGTRLTVV.

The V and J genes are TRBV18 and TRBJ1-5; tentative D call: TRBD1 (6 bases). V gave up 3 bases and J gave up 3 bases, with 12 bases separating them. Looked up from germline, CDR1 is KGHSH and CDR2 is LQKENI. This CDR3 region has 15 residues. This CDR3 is CASSPQTGPNQPQHF. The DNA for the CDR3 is TGTGCCAGCTCACCCCAGACAGGCCCCAATCAGCCCCAGCATTTT. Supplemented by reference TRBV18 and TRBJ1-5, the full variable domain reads NAGVMQNPRHLVRRRGQEARLRCSPMKGHSHVYWYRQLPEEGLKFMVYLQKENIIDESGMPKERFSAEFPKEGPSILRIQQVVRGDSAAYFCASSPQTGPNQPQHFGDGTRLSIL.

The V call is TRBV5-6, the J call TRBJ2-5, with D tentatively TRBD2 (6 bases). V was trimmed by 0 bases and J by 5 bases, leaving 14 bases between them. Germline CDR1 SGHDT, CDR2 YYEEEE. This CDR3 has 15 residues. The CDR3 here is CASSLAREWGETQYF. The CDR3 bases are TGTGCCAGCAGCTTGGCTCGGGAGTGGGGGGAGACCCAGTACTTC.

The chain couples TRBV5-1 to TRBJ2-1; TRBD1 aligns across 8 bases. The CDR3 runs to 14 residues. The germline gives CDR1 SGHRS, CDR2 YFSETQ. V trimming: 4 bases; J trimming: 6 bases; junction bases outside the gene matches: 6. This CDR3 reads CASSPDRGGNEQFF. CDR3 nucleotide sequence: TGCGCCAGCAGCCCCGACAGGGGAGGCAATGAGCAGTTCTTC.

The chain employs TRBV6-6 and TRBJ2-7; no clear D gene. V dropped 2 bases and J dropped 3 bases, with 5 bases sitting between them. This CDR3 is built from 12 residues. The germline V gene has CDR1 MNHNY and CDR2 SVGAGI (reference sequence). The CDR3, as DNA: TGTGCCAGCAGTTACGCGGTCTACGAGCAGTACTTC. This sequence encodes CASSYAVYEQYF.

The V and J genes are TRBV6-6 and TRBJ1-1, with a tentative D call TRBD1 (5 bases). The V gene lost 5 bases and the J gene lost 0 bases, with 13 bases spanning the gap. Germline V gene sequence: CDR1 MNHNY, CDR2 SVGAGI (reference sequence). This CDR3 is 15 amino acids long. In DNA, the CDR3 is TGTGCCAGCAGTGTGACAGAAAGGATGAACACTGAAGCTTTCTTT. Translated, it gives CASSVTERMNTEAFF.

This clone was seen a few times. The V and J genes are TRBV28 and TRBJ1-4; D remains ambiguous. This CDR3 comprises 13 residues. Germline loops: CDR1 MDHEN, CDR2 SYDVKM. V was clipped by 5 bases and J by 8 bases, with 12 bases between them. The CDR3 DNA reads TGTGCCAGCAGTCCCAGGAGGGAGGAAAAACTGTTTTTT. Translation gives CASSPRREEKLFF.

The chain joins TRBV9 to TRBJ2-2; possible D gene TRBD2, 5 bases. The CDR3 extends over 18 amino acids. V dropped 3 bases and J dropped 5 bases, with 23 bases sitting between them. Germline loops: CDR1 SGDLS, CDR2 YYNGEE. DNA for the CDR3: TGTGCCAGCAGCGGTAGGGCGTTCGCAGCGGAGCCGACCGGGGAGCTGTTTTTT. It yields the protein CASSGRAFAAEPTGELFF.

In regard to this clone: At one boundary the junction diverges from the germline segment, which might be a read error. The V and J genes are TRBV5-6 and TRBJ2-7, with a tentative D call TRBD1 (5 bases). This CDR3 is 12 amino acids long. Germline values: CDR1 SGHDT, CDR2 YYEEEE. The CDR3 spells CASSRTSFEQYF. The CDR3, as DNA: TGTGCCAGCAGCAGGACATCCTTCGAGCAGTACTTC.

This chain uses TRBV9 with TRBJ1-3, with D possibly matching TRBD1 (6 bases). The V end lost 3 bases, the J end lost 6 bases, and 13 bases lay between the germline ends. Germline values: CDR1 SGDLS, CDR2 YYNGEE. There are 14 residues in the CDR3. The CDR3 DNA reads TGTGCCAGCAGCGCCGGACAGCGTGAAAACACCATATATTTT. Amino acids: CASSAGQRENTIYF.